This note documents a single TCR beta chain sequence. Germline assignment: CDR1 SNHLY and CDR2 FYNNEI. Trimming took off 3 bases at V and 0 bases at J, with 8 bases between the two ends. This CDR3 is built from 14 residues. The data were obtained in a study of technical replicates of blood from several donors. Generated by immunoSEQ multiplex PCR, the TCRdb table keeps only in-frame clones and is missing some. The sample consists of about 82,000 clones, 92% of them appearing once. This receptor was taken from a human donor in good health. Sequenced sample: T cells isolated from PBMCs. The V and J genes are TRBV2 and TRBJ2-5; D is uncertain. The CDR3 reads CASSDGRYQETQYF. The CDR3 coding sequence is TGTGCCAGCAGTGACGGCAGGTACCAAGAGACCCAGTACTTC.